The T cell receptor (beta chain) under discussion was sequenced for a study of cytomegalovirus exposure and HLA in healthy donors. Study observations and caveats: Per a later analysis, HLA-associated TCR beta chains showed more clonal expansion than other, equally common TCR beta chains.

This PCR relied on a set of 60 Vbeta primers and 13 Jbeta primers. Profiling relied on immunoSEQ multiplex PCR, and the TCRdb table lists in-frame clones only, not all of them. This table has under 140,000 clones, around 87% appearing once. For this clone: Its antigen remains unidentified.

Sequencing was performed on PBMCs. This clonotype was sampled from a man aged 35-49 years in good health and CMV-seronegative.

The CDR3 region is CASSHYDRAWDGYTF. CDR3 sequence (DNA): TGTGCCAGCAGTCACTACGACAGGGCGTGGGATGGCTACACCTTC. V is TRBV6-6 and J is TRBJ1-2; 7 bases are a match to TRBD1. Germline lookup yields CDR1 MNHNY and CDR2 SVGAGI (reference sequence). The CDR3 has 15 amino acids. V lost 5 bases and J lost 6; bases outside the gene matches: 12.